A selection of T cell receptor beta chains follows, all from one sample in a study of blood T cell repertoires in COVID-19. Produced via immunoSEQ multiplex PCR; TCRdb's table is partial and in-frame only. This sample has about 30,000 clones, with about 91% found just once. The sequenced material came from peripheral blood. All receptors derive from a human donor in a cohort sampled during active COVID-19. Both conserved end residues are part of each CDR3. Each record gives: D gene, clone size, V gene, J gene, CDR3 protein, CDR3 DNA. D genes are given only for firm matches. Clone size appears in some rows only: once, few, many, or a class for an expanded clone.

d_gene: -
abundance: -
v_gene: TRBV7-3
j_gene: TRBJ1-1
CDR3aa: CATQENTEAFF
CDR3nt: TGTGCCACTCAGGAGAACACTGAAGCTTTCTTT

d_gene: -
abundance: -
v_gene: TRBV18
j_gene: TRBJ1-1
CDR3aa: CASSPMNTEAFF
CDR3nt: TGTGCCAGCTCACCCATGAACACTGAAGCTTTCTTT

d_gene: -
abundance: -
v_gene: TRBV11-2
j_gene: TRBJ2-2
CDR3aa: CASSFPVNTGELFF
CDR3nt: TGTGCCAGCAGCTTCCCTGTCAACACCGGGGAGCTGTTTTTT

d_gene: -
abundance: -
v_gene: TRBV6-5
j_gene: TRBJ1-2
CDR3aa: CASRRGAGDGYTF
CDR3nt: TGTGCCAGCAGGAGGGGTGCGGGAGATGGCTACACCTTC

d_gene: -
abundance: -
v_gene: TRBV6-6
j_gene: TRBJ2-5
CDR3aa: CASSYSSGRVMETQYF
CDR3nt: TGTGCCAGCAGTTACTCGTCGGGCAGGGTAATGGAGACCCAGTACTTC

d_gene: -
abundance: -
v_gene: TRBV9
j_gene: TRBJ2-1
CDR3aa: CASSLRIRDEQFF
CDR3nt: TGTGCCAGCAGCCTCCGGATCCGGGATGAGCAGTTCTTC

d_gene: -
abundance: -
v_gene: TRBV9
j_gene: TRBJ1-6
CDR3aa: CASSVAAGGARGNSPLHF
CDR3nt: TGTGCCAGCAGCGTCGCGGCGGGGGGGGCAAGGGGGAATTCACCCCTCCACTTT

d_gene: -
abundance: -
v_gene: TRBV10-2
j_gene: TRBJ1-5
CDR3aa: CASSESLSSERNQPQHF
CDR3nt: TGCGCCAGCAGTGAGTCTCTATCCTCGGAGCGCAATCAGCCCCAGCATTTT

d_gene: TRBD2
abundance: -
v_gene: TRBV4-1
j_gene: TRBJ2-7
CDR3aa: CASSHPAGSYEQYF
CDR3nt: TGCGCCAGCAGCCACCCAGCGGGATCCTACGAGCAGTACTTC

d_gene: TRBD1
abundance: -
v_gene: TRBV5-1
j_gene: TRBJ1-5
CDR3aa: CASSPEQGGRQPQHF
CDR3nt: TGCGCCAGCAGCCCGGAACAGGGGGGGAGGCAGCCCCAGCATTTT

d_gene: -
abundance: few
v_gene: TRBV18
j_gene: TRBJ1-6
CDR3aa: CASSLENSPLHF
CDR3nt: TGTGCCAGCTCACTGGAGAATTCACCCCTCCACTTT

d_gene: TRBD2
abundance: -
v_gene: TRBV3-1/TRBV3-2
j_gene: TRBJ2-3
CDR3aa: CASSHRTSGGTDTQYF
CDR3nt: TGTGCCAGCAGCCATCGGACTAGCGGGGGCACAGATACGCAGTATTTT

d_gene: -
abundance: once
v_gene: TRBV18
j_gene: TRBJ1-1
CDR3aa: CASSGGVNTEAFF
CDR3nt: TGTGCCAGCTCAGGGGGGGTGAACACTGAAGCTTTCTTT

d_gene: -
abundance: -
v_gene: TRBV7-3
j_gene: TRBJ1-2
CDR3aa: CASSLGAGNGYTF
CDR3nt: TGTGCCAGCAGCTTAGGGGCAGGCAATGGCTACACCTTC

d_gene: TRBD1
abundance: few
v_gene: TRBV5-3
j_gene: TRBJ1-3
CDR3aa: CARSAGPGQSSYGNTIYF
CDR3nt: TGTGCCAGAAGCGCGGGCCCGGGACAGTCCTCTTATGGAAACACCATATATTTT

d_gene: TRBD1
abundance: -
v_gene: TRBV7-8
j_gene: TRBJ1-5
CDR3aa: CASSLARGQAQPQHF
CDR3nt: TGTGCCAGCAGCTTAGCCAGGGGGCAGGCTCAGCCCCAGCATTTT

d_gene: -
abundance: -
v_gene: TRBV5-8
j_gene: TRBJ2-1
CDR3aa: CASSQEGGQGEEQFF
CDR3nt: TGTGCCAGCAGTCAGGAGGGTGGGCAGGGTGAGGAGCAGTTCTTC

d_gene: -
abundance: -
v_gene: TRBV27
j_gene: TRBJ1-2
CDR3aa: CASRQDRTSDGYTF
CDR3nt: TGTGCCAGCAGACAGGACAGAACAAGTGATGGCTACACCTTC

d_gene: -
abundance: -
v_gene: TRBV2
j_gene: TRBJ2-3
CDR3aa: CASSPSVGTDTQYF
CDR3nt: TGTGCCAGCAGTCCAAGCGTTGGCACAGATACGCAGTATTTT

d_gene: TRBD2
abundance: -
v_gene: TRBV3-1/TRBV3-2
j_gene: TRBJ2-1
CDR3aa: CASSHPGLAGLVEQFF
CDR3nt: TGTGCCAGCAGCCACCCGGGACTAGCGGGGTTAGTTGAGCAGTTCTTC

d_gene: TRBD1
abundance: -
v_gene: TRBV29-1
j_gene: TRBJ1-1
CDR3aa: CSAWTGGGNTEAFF
CDR3nt: TGCAGCGCGTGGACAGGGGGCGGGAACACTGAAGCTTTCTTT

d_gene: TRBD2
abundance: few
v_gene: TRBV7-8
j_gene: TRBJ2-1
CDR3aa: CASSLGLAVVNEQFF
CDR3nt: TGTGCCAGCAGCTTAGGCCTAGCGGTGGTCAATGAGCAGTTCTTC